Listed below are T cell receptor beta chains from one sample, sequenced in a study of T cell responses to AZD1222 COVID-19 vaccine. The data were produced by immunoSEQ multiplex PCR, yet TCRdb's version contains in-frame clones alone and is incomplete. In the table there are 100,000 or so clones, around 90% of which are singletons. Sequenced material: peripheral blood, taken 28 days after the second AZD1222 dose. These receptors all stem from an adult who received the AZD1222 COVID-19 vaccine. CDR3s include the opening cysteine and the closing phenylalanine or tryptophan. A D gene is named only where the DNA matches it firmly. Rows give clone size only sometimes, using once, few, many, or a class for an expanded clone.

>TRBJ1-5|NA|TRBV2|NA
TGTGCCAGCAGTGAAGATTCATACGGGAGCAATCAGCCCCAGCATTTT
CASSEDSYGSNQPQHF
>TRBJ2-3|NA|TRBV11-2|NA
TGTGCCAGCAGCCCCACCCCGGGGGCAGATACGCAGTATTTT
CASSPTPGADTQYF
>TRBJ2-2|many|TRBV5-4|NA
TGTGCCAGCAGCCAAGACCTGAACACCGGGGAGCTGTTTTTT
CASSQDLNTGELFF
>TRBJ2-1|NA|TRBV28|TRBD2
TGTGCCAGCAGTTCGTTAGCGGGAGGACTCCCCTACAATGAGCAGTTCTTC
CASSSLAGGLPYNEQFF
>TRBJ1-1|once|TRBV7-6|NA
TGTGCCAGCAGGCCTATGAACACTGAAGCTTTCTTT
CASRPMNTEAFF
>TRBJ1-2|NA|TRBV3-1/TRBV3-2|NA
TGTGCCAGCAGCCAACTGACAAGGCCTCCCAGCTATGGCTACACCTTC
CASSQLTRPPSYGYTF
>TRBJ1-1|NA|TRBV6-5|NA
TGTGCCAGCAGGACCTCAGGGGCATACCCTGAAGCTTTCTTT
CASRTSGAYPEAFF
>TRBJ1-5|NA|TRBV28|TRBD1
TGTGCCAGCGGTGACAGGGGCTACAATCAGCCCCAGCATTTT
CASGDRGYNQPQHF
>TRBJ1-1|NA|TRBV30|NA
TGTGCCTGGAAGGTAAGGGCCCCGGGGACTGAAGCTTTCTTT
CAWKVRAPGTEAFF
>TRBJ2-7|once|TRBV3-1/TRBV3-2|NA
TGTGCCAGCAGCCAAGAGTTACTCACCTACGAGCAGTACTTC
CASSQELLTYEQYF
>TRBJ1-2|NA|TRBV21-1|NA
TGTGCCAGCCGCTTTGAACAGGGGATCTTTGGCTACACCTTC
CASRFEQGIFGYTF
>TRBJ2-1|NA|TRBV7-3|NA
TGTGCCAGCAGCTTATTACGGGAGTCCTACAATGAGCAGTTCTTC
CASSLLRESYNEQFF
>TRBJ2-1|NA|TRBV9|TRBD1
TGTGCCAGCAGCGTAGCCGGGACAGTCTACTCCTACAATGAGCAGTTCTTC
CASSVAGTVYSYNEQFF
>TRBJ2-7|NA|TRBV5-1|NA
TGCGCCAGCGGGAAGGTGAGCTCCTACGAGCAGTACTTC
CASGKVSSYEQYF
>TRBJ1-6|NA|TRBV4-1|NA
TGCGCCAGCAGCCCAGGACGGGTAGGACCTACCTATAATTCACCCCTCCACTTT
CASSPGRVGPTYNSPLHF
>TRBJ1-2|NA|TRBV11-1|NA
TGTGCCAGCAGTTTCCGGGCCAAGGATGGCTACACCTTC
CASSFRAKDGYTF